The 23 T cell receptor beta chains below all came from one sample that was sequenced in a study of cytomegalovirus exposure and HLA in healthy donors (TCRdb year 2017). The library came from the immunoSEQ multiplex PCR assay. A mixture of 60 forward primers for TCR Vbeta segments and 13 reverse primers for TCR Jbeta segments was used in the multiplex PCR. TCRdb obtained this table from immuneACCESS and retained in-frame rearrangements with V and J assigned. These tables miss some clones; where compared with another copy, unresolved V genes account for less than half of the shortfall, and the remainder is unexplained. The sample profile shows approximately 75,000 clones; less than 85% of them were found once. The top ten hold approximately 1.1% of the sample. The sequenced material came from PBMCs. The receptor source for this set is a male donor in good health and CMV-seronegative.

The chain is built from TRBV4-1 and TRBJ2-3; perhaps TRBD1 as D (5 bases). Germline V gene data show CDR1 as MGHRA and CDR2 as YSYEKL. V was clipped by 3 bases and J by 8 bases, with 9 bases between them. The CDR3 has 12 residues. CDR3 sequence reads: CASSQNQGTQYF. The CDR3 DNA follows: TGCGCCAGCAGCCAGAATCAGGGTACGCAGTATTTT.

The chain employs TRBV29-1 and TRBJ1-5; TRBD1 matches at 8 bases. The CDR3 sequence is 12 residues long. Germline V lookup: CDR1 SQVTM, CDR2 ANQGSEA. Germline trimming cut 6 bases from V and 7 bases from J; bases unmatched to any gene: 5. DNA for the CDR3: TGCAGCGTCAGGGGGCAGGGGCAGCCCCAGCATTTT. Protein product: CSVRGQGQPQHF. Looking up the rest from reference TRBV29-1 and TRBJ1-5 gives the full variable domain: SAVISQKPSRDICQRGTSLTIQCQVDSQVTMMFWYRQQPGQSLTLIATANQGSEATYESGFVIDKFPISRPNLTFSTLTVSNMSPEDSSIYLCSVRGQGQPQHFGDGTRLSIL.

Regarding this clone: This sample includes further DNA sequences coding for the same CDR3. J is TRBJ1-1 and V is TRBV7-9; D is unresolved. V gave up 2 bases and J gave up 11 bases, with 12 bases separating them. Germline V gene lookup returns CDR1 SEHNR and CDR2 FQNEAQ (reference sequence). The CDR3 has 12 amino acids. In nucleotides, the CDR3 is TGTGCCAGCAGCTTACTACGACATGAGGCTTTCTTT. Translated: CASSLLRHEAFF. The full variable domain, completed using reference TRBV7-9 and TRBJ1-1, is DTGVSQNPRHKITKRGQNVTFRCDPISEHNRLYWYRQTLGQGPEFLTYFQNEAQLEKSRLLSDRFSAERPKGSFSTLEIQRTEQGDSAMYLCASSLLRHEAFFGQGTRLTVV.

The chain is built from TRBV19 and TRBJ1-6; 9 nucleotides align to TRBD1. Trimming at V came to 6 bases and at J to 10 bases, leaving 7 bases not matched to a gene. CDR3 length equals 14 residues. Germline V lookup: CDR1 LNHDA, CDR2 SQIVND (reference sequence). The CDR3 spells CASSPGQGVSPLHF. CDR3 nucleotides: TGTGCCAGTAGCCCGGGACAGGGAGTCTCACCCCTCCACTTT.

This clone was observed a handful of times. The V gene is TRBV5-1, the J gene TRBJ2-5, with D unresolved. This CDR3 has 14 amino acids. The germline gives CDR1 SGHRS, CDR2 YFSETQ. Trimming removed 0 bases from V and 4 bases from J, with 10 bases in between. The CDR3 protein is CASSLEVAPETQYF. The CDR3 coding sequence is TGCGCCAGCAGCTTGGAGGTAGCCCCAGAGACCCAGTACTTC.

The gene calls are TRBV7-2 and TRBJ2-4; D is possibly TRBD1 (6 bases). Germline CDR1 SGHTA, CDR2 FQGNSA. This CDR3 is 15 amino acids long. The V and J ends lost 1 base and 3 bases respectively, with 10 bases between them. CDR3 sequence (DNA): TGTGCCAGCAGCTTAGACAGGGCGGACAAAAACATTCAGTACTTC. Translated: CASSLDRADKNIQYF. The complete variable domain, with remaining parts taken from reference TRBV7-2 and TRBJ2-4, reads GAGVSQSPSNKVTEKGKDVELRCDPISGHTALYWYRQSLGQGLEFLIYFQGNSAPDKSGLPSDRFSAERTGGSVSTLTIQRTQQEDSAVYLCASSLDRADKNIQYFGAGTRLSVL.

This chain uses TRBV6-1 with TRBJ1-6; 7 bases line up with TRBD1. J lost 5 bases, V lost 10 bases, and 5 bases had no gene match. The CDR3 runs 13 residues. CDR1 MNHNS and CDR2 SASEGT come from the germline V gene. Here the CDR3 reads CATDRDNNSPLHF. For the CDR3, the DNA is TGTGCCACCGACAGGGACAATAATTCACCCCTCCACTTT.

The rearrangement links TRBV5-4 to TRBJ2-1; maybe TRBD1 (6 bases). Germline assignment: CDR1 SGHNT and CDR2 YYREEE (reference sequence). The CDR3 loop spans 13 amino acids. Trimming left V 4 bases short and J 2 bases short, with 7 bases between. CDR3 sequence (DNA): TGTGCCAGCAGCCGGGACACCTACAATGAGCAGTTCTTC. Translating it yields CASSRDTYNEQFF.

V is TRBV4-3 and J is TRBJ2-2, with 7 bases lining up with TRBD2. Looked up from germline, CDR1 is LGHNA and CDR2 is YSLEER. The CDR3 length is 17 residues. V lost 4 bases and J lost 2; bases outside the gene matches: 10. Written as DNA, the CDR3 is TGCGCCAGCAGCCTAGACCCAGCGGGGACCAACACCGGGGAGCTGTTTTTT. Encoded protein: CASSLDPAGTNTGELFF.

The rearrangement joins TRBV30 to TRBJ2-5; 11 bases are a match to TRBD2. This CDR3 is 16 amino acids long. Germline assignment: CDR1 GTSNPN and CDR2 SVGIG (reference sequence). V gave up 0 bases and J gave up 1 base; unmatched junction bases: 4. The CDR3 DNA is TGTGCCTGGAGTGTTAGGACTAGCGGGCCCCAAGAGACCCAGTACTTC. Amino acids: CAWSVRTSGPQETQYF.

This chain connects TRBV11-1 to TRBJ1-2, with a weak D call TRBD1 (5 bases). Trimming removed 0 bases from V and 4 bases from J, with 12 bases in between. Germline CDR1 and CDR2: SGHAT and FQDESV (reference sequence). This CDR3 contains 15 residues. The CDR3 is CASSLAQGISYGYTF. In DNA form, the CDR3 reads TGTGCCAGCAGCTTAGCCCAGGGCATTTCCTATGGCTACACCTTC.

V and J are TRBV19 and TRBJ1-1; tentatively, D is TRBD1 (5 bases). Germline values: CDR1 LNHDA, CDR2 SQIVND (reference sequence). This CDR3 comprises 15 residues. Between the trimmed V and J ends, which lost 6 bases and 2 bases, there was a span of 16 bases. The CDR3 reads CASSGSAGTNTEAFF. CDR3 nucleotide sequence: TGTGCCAGTAGCGGGAGCGCAGGGACTAACACTGAAGCTTTCTTT.

The chain recombines TRBV29-1 with TRBJ2-5; 10 bases match TRBD1. The assigned J gene may be wrong: the sequence end matches TRBJ2-7 better. Germline CDR1 SQVTM, CDR2 ANQGSEA. This CDR3 is 15 amino acids long. The CDR3 sequence: CSVEDRDRGPYEQYF. The CDR3 DNA is TGCAGCGTTGAAGATCGGGACAGGGGACCCTACGAGCAGTACTTC.

The chain joins TRBV30 to TRBJ1-2; no firm D call. Looked up from germline, CDR1 is GTSNPN and CDR2 is SVGIG (reference sequence). CDR3 length: 16 residues. V shed 0 bases and J shed 6 bases, with 20 bases lying between them. The CDR3 nucleotides are TGTGCCTGGAGTGTACTATTCCCCGTACAACCCAATGGCTACACCTTC. It specifies CAWSVLFPVQPNGYTF.

The chain has TRBV5-1 and TRBJ2-7; TRBD1 agrees at 11 bases. After removal of 3 bases from V and 6 bases from J, the junction contained 11 bases not matched to a gene. Germline V gene lookup returns CDR1 SGHRS and CDR2 YFSETQ. The CDR3 has 16 amino acids. The CDR3 sequence is CASSSGPVGTGGEQYF. The CDR3 bases are TGCGCCAGCAGCTCCGGACCGGTGGGGACAGGGGGCGAGCAGTACTTC.

The rearrangement links TRBV5-1 to TRBJ2-7, with D possibly being TRBD2 (6 bases). The CDR3 runs 17 residues. Germline values: CDR1 SGHRS, CDR2 YFSETQ. Trimming shortened V by 0 bases and J by 4 bases, and 20 bases separated the two germline ends. The CDR3 coding sequence is TGCGCCAGCAGCTTGGATCGGGCGGGATCTTCAGTTTACGAGCAGTACTTC. Translated: CASSLDRAGSSVYEQYF. The full variable domain, in which reference TRBV5-1 and TRBJ2-7 provide the parts outside the CDR3, is KAGVTQTPRYLIKTRGQQVTLSCSPISGHRSVSWYQQTPGQGLQFLFEYFSETQRNKGNFPGRFSGRQFSNSRSEMNVSTLELGDSALYLCASSLDRAGSSVYEQYFGPGTRLTVT.

The chain carries TRBV5-8 and TRBJ2-5, with 8 nucleotides matching TRBD2. V lost 5 bases, J lost 5 bases, and 17 bases stayed unmatched. CDR3 length: 17 residues. Germline loops: CDR1 SGHTS, CDR2 YDEGEE. The CDR3 sequence: CASSLARGGLSWETQYF. The CDR3 DNA reads as TGTGCCAGCAGTCTGGCCCGGGGGGGCCTGTCATGGGAGACCCAGTACTTC.

The chain's CDR3 is CASSSSGGLNTDTQYF. CDR3 nucleotides: TGTGCCAGCAGCTCGTCAGGGGGACTGAACACAGATACGCAGTATTTT. The chain has TRBV7-9 and TRBJ2-3; the D gene is possibly TRBD1 (7 bases). CDR1 is SEHNR, CDR2 FQNEAQ, per germline (reference sequence). The CDR3 length is 16 residues. The V end was cut by 4 bases, the J end by 2 bases, with 16 bases between.

This clone came up a few times. V and J are TRBV10-2 and TRBJ1-1; D uncertain. With 0 bases removed from V and 4 bases from J, the gap between germline ends came to 9 bases. The CDR3 is made up of 14 amino acids. The V gene's germline CDR1 is WSHSY and CDR2 SAAADI. The CDR3 reads CASSESTGFTEAFF. In nucleotides, the CDR3 is TGCGCCAGCAGTGAGTCGACGGGGTTCACTGAAGCTTTCTTT.

This rearrangement joins TRBV4-1 to TRBJ2-2; 9 bases agree with TRBD2. This CDR3 contains 17 residues. From germline, CDR1 is MGHRA and CDR2 YSYEKL. J was trimmed by 0 bases and V by 0 bases; bases with no gene match: 2. CDR3 amino acids: CASSQEASGANTGELFF. The CDR3 nucleotides are TGCGCCAGCAGCCAAGAGGCTAGCGGGGCGAACACCGGGGAGCTGTTTTTT.

The CDR3 DNA is TGTGCCAGCAACTCCCGAGATTTACAGGGGCCGGACACTGAAGCTTTCTTT. Amino acids: CASNSRDLQGPDTEAFF. The gene calls are TRBV5-6 and TRBJ1-1; TRBD1 agrees at 7 bases. The CDR3 has 17 amino acids. The V gene end was trimmed by 6 bases and the J gene end by 3 bases; junction bases not matched to a gene: 17. Germline V gene lookup returns CDR1 SGHDT and CDR2 YYEEEE. The variable domain in full, completed from reference TRBV5-6 and TRBJ1-1, reads DAGVTQSPTHLIKTRGQQVTLRCSPKSGHDTVSWYQQALGQGPQFIFQYYEEEERQRGNFPDRFSGHQFPNYSSELNVNALLLGDSALYLCASNSRDLQGPDTEAFFGQGTRLTVV.

The chain is built from TRBV15 and TRBJ1-1; D is perhaps TRBD1 (5 bases). Germline V gene lookup returns CDR1 LNHNV and CDR2 YYDKDF (reference sequence). Trimming pared 4 bases from V and 5 bases from J, leaving 17 bases between. The CDR3 spans 15 residues. CDR3 sequence reads: CATSIGGVGLTEAFF. For the CDR3, the DNA is TGTGCCACCAGCATTGGAGGGGTAGGTCTGACTGAAGCTTTCTTT.

V usage is TRBV4-1 and J usage is TRBJ2-7, with TRBD1 identical over 7 bases. CDR1 is MGHRA, CDR2 YSYEKL, per germline. V shed 4 bases and J 3 bases; nucleotides not matched to a gene: 6. This CDR3 is built from 14 residues. CDR3 in amino acids: CASSPDRPVYEQYF. CDR3 nucleotide sequence: TGCGCCAGCAGCCCGGACAGGCCAGTCTACGAGCAGTACTTC.